This T cell receptor beta chain came from a study of shared clonotypes between healthy human individuals. Overall study: The donors, a couple of women and a few men, were aged 18 to 49. Findings and caveats of the study: There were few donors, and this limited the genetic and exposure-history diversity represented.

Clones were sequenced by immunoSEQ multiplex PCR, and TCRdb holds only the in-frame ones, with some missing. The sample has about 2.4 million clones; over 85% are singletons. Points on this clone: Its antigen is undetermined.

Trimming pared 5 bases from V and 4 bases from J, leaving 20 bases between. Germline V gives CDR1 SGHVS, CDR2 FQNEAQ. The CDR3 extends over 16 amino acids. The chain carries TRBV7-8 and TRBJ1-2; perhaps TRBD1 as D (6 bases). Specimen: naive CD4+ T cells sorted from blood. Subset defined: CD45RA+ positively selected. This receptor was taken from a man younger than 30 in good health. The CDR3 sequence is CASSERSNRETYGYTF. The CDR3 DNA is TGTGCCAGCAGCGAGAGAAGTAACAGGGAGACCTATGGCTACACCTTC. The variable domain in full, completed from reference TRBV7-8 and TRBJ1-2, reads GAGVSQSPRYKVAKRGQDVALRCDPISGHVSLFWYQQALGQGPEFLTYFQNEAQLDKSGLPSDRFFAERPEGSVSTLKIQRTQQEDSAVYLCASSERSNRETYGYTFGSGTRLTVV.